What follows are 2 T cell receptor beta chains derived from one specimen sequenced in a study of cytomegalovirus exposure and HLA in healthy donors. Primers included in the PCR were 60 Vbeta and 13 Jbeta primers. Measured with immunoSEQ multiplex PCR; TCRdb has only the in-frame clones, and not every one. This repertoire shows over 150,000 clones, 80% to 90% found once; its top ten account for about 7.7%. The sequenced material came from PBMCs. The receptors here all came from a woman in her 30s in good health and CMV-seropositive.

This chain joins TRBV7-3 and TRBJ1-1; 8 nucleotides align to TRBD1. Germline trimming cut 5 bases from V and 5 bases from J; bases unmatched to any gene: 7. Germline V gene data show CDR1 as SGHTA and CDR2 as FQGTGA. The length of the CDR3 is 14 residues. Here the CDR3 reads CASSLTGDGTEAFF. The CDR3 DNA is TGTGCCAGCAGCCTGACAGGGGATGGGACTGAAGCTTTCTTT.

The gene calls are TRBV4-2 and TRBJ2-5; TRBD2 matches at 16 bases. The trim removed 3 bases at V and 4 bases at J, leaving 11 bases unmatched. This CDR3 region has 19 residues. Germline V gene lookup returns CDR1 LGHNA and CDR2 YNFKEQ. CDR3 sequence (DNA): TGTGCCAGCAGCCAGGGACTAGCGGGGGGGCCTGGAACAGGAGAGACCCAGTACTTC. Its protein is CASSQGLAGGPGTGETQYF.